This is a list of T cell receptor beta chains from one sample in a study of T cells in Graves' hyperthyroidism and ophthalmopathy. MiXCR was run by TCRdb on the multiplex PCR reads, yielding one entry per CDR3 protein. This table has fewer than 400,000 distinct CDR3 sequences, 15% to 19% appearing once. Material for sequencing was blood. These receptors all come from a woman between 18 and 29 years old with Graves' hyperthyroidism that later progressed to Graves' ophthalmopathy. The CDR3 runs from the conserved cysteine through the conserved F or W. Fields, in order: J gene, V gene, CDR3 protein.

>TRBJ2-1|TRBV27
CASSDDTTCYNEQFF
>TRBJ2-1|TRBV20-1
CSAKRTSGVSTYNEQFF
>TRBJ2-1|TRBV28
CASSITSDRTPLF
>TRBJ2-3|TRBV6-1
CASSAGLADTDTQYF
>TRBJ2-5|TRBV11-2
CASSERVLSGETQYF
>TRBJ1-5|TRBV4-3
CASSQDHGVRQPPHF
>TRBJ2-5|TRBV9
CASSVGGNPETQYF
>TRBJ2-5|TRBV4-2
CASSQDAGASETQYF
>TRBJ1-2|TRBV20-1
CSARKLSFNYGYTF
>TRBJ2-7|TRBV6-5
CASSSSGTDIYEQYF
>TRBJ2-5|TRBV24-1
CATSFRGQETQYF
>TRBJ2-7|TRBV5-6
CASSLYHGYEQYF
>TRBJ1-2|TRBV6-1
CASTKGDNYGYTF
>TRBJ2-1|TRBV6-2/TRBV6-3
CASRGTGGGEQFF
>TRBJ1-2|TRBV12-3/TRBV12-4
CASSSTGTGGYGYTF
>TRBJ1-5|TRBV19
CASSIDRYESLPQHF
>TRBJ2-1|TRBV30
CAWSVRWDNEQFF
>TRBJ2-7|TRBV11-2
CASSLGTGGPYEQYF
>TRBJ1-1|TRBV5-1
CASSLQGTPEAFF
>TRBJ1-3|TRBV11-2
CASSLEPGHSGNTIYF
>TRBJ2-7|TRBV7-8
CASSLNRDSTYEQYF
>TRBJ2-7|TRBV20-1
CSAKPGQGPYYEQYF
>TRBJ1-6|TRBV5-1
CASSEYKNSPLHF
>TRBJ2-3|TRBV28
CASSSPPSLTDTQYF